A single sample gave rise to the 20 T cell receptor beta chains below, sequenced in a study of human T cells and chemical hapten exposure. Described time point: patch test 2, 6 weeks after DPC sensitization. As for treatment: therapeutic diphenylcyclopropenone sensitization with weekly scalp DPC. Total RNA extraction was carried out from unfractionated whole blood. MiXCR was run by TCRdb on the RACE reads, yielding one entry per CDR3 protein. The table lists approximately 46,000 distinct CDR3 sequences, 8.5% to 10% of them singletons. This material consisted of whole blood, taken in connection with sensitization to the hapten diphenylcyclopropenone (DPC). The receptors here all came from a woman aged 25 to 39 with alopecia areata. Some clones in this sample may be carry-over from other donors' samples.

There are a few counts of this clonotype. V and J are TRBV6-1 and TRBJ2-1; 7 nucleotides agree with TRBD2. The CDR3 has 13 amino acids. The trim removed 11 bases at V and 7 bases at J, leaving 11 bases unmatched. Germline CDR1 reads MNHNS; CDR2 reads SASEGT. Here the CDR3 DNA reads TGTGCCGGCCGAATTGGGGGGGGAAATGAGCAGTTCTTC. Protein product: CAGRIGGGNEQFF.

The CDR3 DNA reads TGCAGCGTTTCGACAGGGGGCACAGATACGCAGTATTTT. This gives the protein CSVSTGGTDTQYF. The chain has TRBV29-1 and TRBJ2-3; 8 nucleotides align to TRBD1. The germline V gene encodes CDR1 SQVTM and CDR2 ANQGSEA. The V gene end was trimmed by 5 bases and the J gene end by 1 base; junction bases not matched to a gene: 2. This CDR3 contains 13 residues.

The table lists this clonotype with many counts. The CDR3 DNA reads TGCAGCGCTGCTAGCCGAGCCTACGAGCAGTACTTC. This encodes CSAASRAYEQYF. V gene TRBV29-1 combines with J gene TRBJ2-7; TRBD2 is a possible D gene (5 bases). Germline loops: CDR1 SQVTM, CDR2 ANQGSEA. There are 12 residues in the CDR3. The V gene lost 7 bases and the J gene lost 2 bases, with 12 bases spanning the gap.

In this sample, this clonotype turned up a few times. The chain recombines TRBV21-1 with TRBJ1-1; the D segment call TRBD1 is taken from the table without a DNA check. TRBV21-1 is a recognized pseudogene. The CDR3 sequence is 15 residues long. The CDR3 region has the DNA TGTGCCAGCAGCAGGGAACCGACAGGGGGCACTGAAGCTTTCTTT. Protein product: CASSREPTGGTEAFF.

The table lists this clonotype with a few counts. The chain links TRBV5-1 to TRBJ1-6; D possibly corresponds to TRBD1 (5 bases). This CDR3 is built from 16 residues. V dropped 0 bases and J dropped 7 bases, with 14 bases sitting between them. In germline, CDR1 is SGHRS, CDR2 YFSETQ. CDR3 nucleotides: TGCGCCAGCAGCTTGGCGAGTAGGGGAAAGAATTCACCCCTCCACTTT. Translation gives CASSLASRGKNSPLHF.

At least ten counts were recorded for this clonotype. The rearrangement joins TRBV19 to TRBJ2-3; 7 bases are a match to TRBD2. CDR1 and CDR2 (germline): LNHDA, SQIVND (reference sequence). J lost 3 bases, V lost 5 bases, and 8 bases had no gene match. The CDR3 runs to 15 residues. CDR3 DNA: TGTGCCAGTAGTTCACCTGGGACTATAACAGATACGCAGTATTTT. It translates to CASSSPGTITDTQYF.

The chain uses TRBV19 and TRBJ2-3, with a possible D match to TRBD2 (6 bases). Trimming shortened V by 10 bases and J by 6 bases, and 23 bases separated the two germline ends. Per the germline V gene, CDR1 is LNHDA and CDR2 is SQIVND (reference sequence). The CDR3 totals 15 residues. This chain's CDR3 is CAIRDGGTGSDTQYF. The CDR3 nucleotides are TGTGCCATTAGGGATGGAGGGACCGGCTCCGATACGCAGTATTTT.

This clonotype was picked up a small number of times. The DNA is left out, because the CDR3 cannot be placed on it with certainty; the CDR3 is given as TCRdb lists it. The chain couples TRBV30 to TRBJ2-6; the table calls TRBD2, which could not be checked here. The germline CDR1 and CDR2 sequences are GTSNPN and SVGIG (reference sequence). Counting both end residues, the CDR3 totals 20 amino acids. The CDR3 protein is CAWSVPTGALAFFGANVLTF.

The CDR3 sequence: CASSLQGPEQYF. The CDR3 bases are TGTGCCAGCAGTTTACAGGGACCCGAGCAGTACTTC. The chain is built from TRBV12-3 or TRBV12-4 and TRBJ2-7; D could derive from TRBD1 or TRBD2 (5 bases each). Trimming left V 2 bases short and J 6 bases short, with 8 bases between. The CDR3 runs 12 residues.

This clonotype appeared a few times. This rearrangement joins TRBV20-1 to TRBJ2-1; maybe TRBD1 (6 bases). V was trimmed by 3 bases and J by 5 bases, leaving 17 bases between them. Per the germline V gene, CDR1 is DFQATT and CDR2 is SNEGSKA (reference sequence). The CDR3 has 15 residues. CDR3 loop: CSASQPTGYNNEQFF. The CDR3 region has the DNA TGCAGTGCTAGCCAGCCGACAGGATACAACAATGAGCAGTTCTTC.

This rearrangement joins TRBV28 to TRBJ2-7; possible D gene TRBD2, 5 bases. Trimming cost V 5 bases and J 3 bases, with 8 bases left between them. CDR3 size: 12 residues. Germline lookup yields CDR1 MDHEN and CDR2 SYDVKM. CDR3 protein: CASSAGVYEQYF. CDR3 bases: TGTGCCAGCAGTGCCGGGGTCTACGAGCAGTACTTC.

The genes are TRBV7-2 and TRBJ2-1; D is unresolved. Germline V gene sequence: CDR1 SGHTA, CDR2 FQGNSA. This CDR3 is built from 13 residues. Trimming cost V 5 bases and J 0 bases, with 5 bases left between them. The CDR3 here is CASSPASYNEQFF. The CDR3 DNA is TGTGCCAGCAGCCCGGCCTCCTACAATGAGCAGTTCTTC.

V and J are TRBV4-2 and TRBJ2-3; 7 bases match TRBD1. Germline trimming cut 0 bases from V and 8 bases from J; bases unmatched to any gene: 8. Germline V gene sequence: CDR1 LGHNA, CDR2 YNFKEQ. The CDR3 spans 15 residues. DNA of the CDR3: TGTGCCAGCAGCCAAGAAAGGGTATCAGGGGGTACGCAGTATTTT. Translation: CASSQERVSGGTQYF.

This clonotype was counted at least ten times. J is TRBJ2-1 and V is TRBV6-1; 9 bases match TRBD1. The CDR3 has 15 residues. CDR1 and CDR2 from the germline V gene are MNHNS and SASEGT. V trimming: 3 bases; J trimming: 10 bases; junction bases outside the gene matches: 10. CDR3 coding DNA: TGTGCCAGCAGTGAGCCGGGACAGGGCTCTTGGGAGCAGTTCTTC. Amino acids: CASSEPGQGSWEQFF.

DNA of the CDR3: TGCGCCAGCAGCCAGACTAGCGGAGATACGCAGTATTTT. It codes for CASSQTSGDTQYF. The rearrangement links TRBV4-3 to TRBJ2-3, with 9 bases lining up with TRBD2. The CDR3 consists of 13 residues. Trimming removed 3 bases from V and 5 bases from J; junction bases left unmatched: 0. Germline lookup yields CDR1 LGHNA and CDR2 YSLEER.

The chain joins TRBV7-2 to TRBJ1-2; D gene uncertain. V lost 5 bases and J lost 0, with 10 bases in between. This CDR3 has 14 amino acids. Germline CDR1 and CDR2: SGHTA and FQGNSA. This CDR3 reads CASSNRMANYGYTF. The CDR3 DNA sequence: TGTGCCAGCAGCAACAGAATGGCTAACTATGGCTACACCTTC.

In its sample, this clonotype was seen many times. This chain uses TRBV18 with TRBJ2-5; D unclear. The CDR3 is made up of 13 amino acids. The V end lost 5 bases, the J end lost 1 base, and 8 bases lay between the germline ends. CDR1 is KGHSH, CDR2 LQKENI, per germline. The CDR3 coding sequence is TGTGCCAGCTCAGTTGGGCTCCAAGAGACCCAGTACTTC. This gives the protein CASSVGLQETQYF.

The sample holds a few counts of this clonotype. The chain employs TRBV19 and TRBJ1-5, with 8 bases identical to TRBD1. After removal of 5 bases from V and 5 bases from J, the junction contained 8 bases not matched to a gene. This CDR3 has 15 residues. CDR1 LNHDA and CDR2 SQIVND come from the germline V gene (reference sequence). In nucleotides, the CDR3 is TGTGCCAGTAGTCCGGACAGGGACAGTGATCAGCCCCAGCATTTT. Its translation: CASSPDRDSDQPQHF.

This clonotype was detected only a few times. This sequence joins TRBV6-5 and TRBJ2-7, with D unresolved. CDR3 length: 12 residues. Trimming stripped 2 bases from V and 2 bases from J, with 4 bases between. Germline V lookup: CDR1 MNHEY, CDR2 SVGAGI. The CDR3: CASSYGPYEQYF. CDR3 in DNA: TGTGCCAGCAGTTACGGGCCCTACGAGCAGTACTTC.

The chain employs TRBV6-5 and TRBJ1-1; D ambiguous. V was shortened by 0 bases and J by 3 bases, with 5 bases between the two germline ends. This CDR3 has 13 amino acids. Germline V gene lookup returns CDR1 MNHEY and CDR2 SVGAGI. CDR3 sequence: CASSYSADTEAFF. The CDR3 nucleotides are TGTGCCAGCAGTTACTCGGCGGACACTGAAGCTTTCTTT.